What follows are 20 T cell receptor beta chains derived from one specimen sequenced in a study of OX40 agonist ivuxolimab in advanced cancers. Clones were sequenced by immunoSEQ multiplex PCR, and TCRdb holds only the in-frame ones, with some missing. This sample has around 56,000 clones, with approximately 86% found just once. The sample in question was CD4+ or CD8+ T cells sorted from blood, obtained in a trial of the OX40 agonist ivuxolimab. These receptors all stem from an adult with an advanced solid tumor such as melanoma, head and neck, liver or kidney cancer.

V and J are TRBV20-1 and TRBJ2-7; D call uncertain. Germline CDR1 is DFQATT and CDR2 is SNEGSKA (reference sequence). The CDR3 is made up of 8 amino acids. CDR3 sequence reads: CTPYEQYV. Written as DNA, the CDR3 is TGCACACCCTACGAGCAGTACGTC.

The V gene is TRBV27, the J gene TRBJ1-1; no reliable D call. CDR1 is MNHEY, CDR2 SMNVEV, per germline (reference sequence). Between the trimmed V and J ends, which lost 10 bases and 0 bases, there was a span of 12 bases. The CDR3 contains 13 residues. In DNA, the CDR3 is TGTGCCACCCAGTGGGGAGTGAACACTGAAGCTTTCTTT. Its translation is CATQWGVNTEAFF.

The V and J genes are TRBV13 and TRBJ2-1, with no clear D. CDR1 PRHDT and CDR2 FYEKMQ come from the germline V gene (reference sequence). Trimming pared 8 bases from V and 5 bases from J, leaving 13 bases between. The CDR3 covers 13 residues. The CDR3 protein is CASPRARDNEQFF. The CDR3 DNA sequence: TGTGCCAGCCCCCGGGCACGGGACAATGAGCAGTTCTTC. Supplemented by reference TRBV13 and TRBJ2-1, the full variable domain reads AAGVIQSPRHLIKEKRETATLKCYPIPRHDTVYWYQQGPGQDPQFLISFYEKMQSDKGSIPDRFSAQQFSDYHSELNMSSLELGDSALYFCASPRARDNEQFFGPGTRLTVL.

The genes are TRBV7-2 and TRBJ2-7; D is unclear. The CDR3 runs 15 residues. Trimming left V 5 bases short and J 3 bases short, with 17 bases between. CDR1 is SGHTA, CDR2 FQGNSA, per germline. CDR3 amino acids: CASSPSYGKNYEQYF. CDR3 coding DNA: TGTGCCAGCAGCCCCTCCTATGGAAAGAACTACGAGCAGTACTTC.

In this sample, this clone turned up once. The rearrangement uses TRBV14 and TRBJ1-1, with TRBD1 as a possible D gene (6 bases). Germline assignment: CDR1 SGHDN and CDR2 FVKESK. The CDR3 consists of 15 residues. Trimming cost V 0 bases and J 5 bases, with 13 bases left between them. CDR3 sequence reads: CASSQDPTGWTEAFF. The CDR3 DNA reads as TGTGCCAGCAGCCAAGACCCAACAGGGTGGACTGAAGCTTTCTTT.

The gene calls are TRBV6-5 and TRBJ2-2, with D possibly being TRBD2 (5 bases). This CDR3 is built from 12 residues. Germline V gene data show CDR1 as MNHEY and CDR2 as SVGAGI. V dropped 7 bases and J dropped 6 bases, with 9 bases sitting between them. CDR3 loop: CASTAGAGELFF. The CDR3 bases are TGTGCCAGCACCGCCGGGGCCGGGGAGCTGTTTTTT.

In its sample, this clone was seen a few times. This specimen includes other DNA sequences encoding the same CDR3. CDR3: CASSFGLGRQGGGYTF. Here the CDR3 DNA reads TGTGCCAGCAGCTTCGGTCTGGGGAGACAGGGTGGAGGCTACACCTTC. This rearrangement joins TRBV7-9 to TRBJ1-2; 7 bases agree with TRBD1. This CDR3 has 16 amino acids. Germline V lookup: CDR1 SEHNR, CDR2 FQNEAQ (reference sequence). Trimming took 3 bases from V and 8 from J; bases not matched to a gene: 15.

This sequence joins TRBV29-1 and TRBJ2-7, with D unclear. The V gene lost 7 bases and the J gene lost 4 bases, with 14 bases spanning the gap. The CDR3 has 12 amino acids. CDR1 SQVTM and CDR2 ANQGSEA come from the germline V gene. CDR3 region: CSAGPGIYEQYF. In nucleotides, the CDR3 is TGCAGCGCCGGTCCCGGAATATACGAGCAGTACTTC.

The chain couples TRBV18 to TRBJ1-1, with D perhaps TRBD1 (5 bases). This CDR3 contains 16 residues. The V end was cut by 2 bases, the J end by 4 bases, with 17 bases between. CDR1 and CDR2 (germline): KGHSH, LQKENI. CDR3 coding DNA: TGTGCCAGCTCACCAACTGGGGGAGGGTTAGGCACTGAAGCTTTCTTT. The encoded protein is CASSPTGGGLGTEAFF.

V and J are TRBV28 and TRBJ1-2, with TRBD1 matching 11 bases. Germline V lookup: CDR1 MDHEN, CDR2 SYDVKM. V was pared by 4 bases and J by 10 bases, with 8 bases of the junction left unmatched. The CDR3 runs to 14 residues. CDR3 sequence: CASSSTGTGGFYTF. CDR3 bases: TGTGCCAGCAGTTCTACCGGGACAGGGGGATTCTACACCTTC.

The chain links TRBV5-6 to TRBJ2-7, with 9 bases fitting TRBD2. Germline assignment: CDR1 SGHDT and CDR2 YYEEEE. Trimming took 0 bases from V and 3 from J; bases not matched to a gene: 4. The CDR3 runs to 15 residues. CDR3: CASSLETSGDYEQYF. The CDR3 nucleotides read TGTGCCAGCAGCTTGGAGACTAGCGGAGACTACGAGCAGTACTTC.

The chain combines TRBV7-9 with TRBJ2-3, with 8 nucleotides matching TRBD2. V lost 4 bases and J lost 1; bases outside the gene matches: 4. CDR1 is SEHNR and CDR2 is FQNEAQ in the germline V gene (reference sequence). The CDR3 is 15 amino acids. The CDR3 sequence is CASSSSGGGTDTQYF. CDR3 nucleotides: TGTGCCAGCAGCTCAAGCGGGGGAGGCACAGATACGCAGTATTTT. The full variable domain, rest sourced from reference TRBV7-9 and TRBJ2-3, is DTGVSQNPRHKITKRGQNVTFRCDPISEHNRLYWYRQTLGQGPEFLTYFQNEAQLEKSRLLSDRFSAERPKGSFSTLEIQRTEQGDSAMYLCASSSSGGGTDTQYFGPGTRLTVL.

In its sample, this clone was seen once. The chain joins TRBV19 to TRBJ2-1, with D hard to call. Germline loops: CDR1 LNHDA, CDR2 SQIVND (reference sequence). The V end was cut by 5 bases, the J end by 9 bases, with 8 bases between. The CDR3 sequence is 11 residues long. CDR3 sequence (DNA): TGTGCCAGTAGTCCGTCGGGTGAGCAGTTCTTC. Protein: CASSPSGEQFF.

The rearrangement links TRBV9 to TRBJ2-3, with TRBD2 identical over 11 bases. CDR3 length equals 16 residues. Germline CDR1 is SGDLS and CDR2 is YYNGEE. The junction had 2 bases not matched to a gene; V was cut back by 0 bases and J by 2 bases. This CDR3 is CASSVGLAGLTDTQYF. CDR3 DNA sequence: TGTGCCAGCAGCGTAGGACTAGCGGGACTCACAGATACGCAGTATTTT.

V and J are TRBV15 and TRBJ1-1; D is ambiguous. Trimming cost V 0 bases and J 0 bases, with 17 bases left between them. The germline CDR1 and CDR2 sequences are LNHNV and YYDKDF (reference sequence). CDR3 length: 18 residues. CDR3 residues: CATSREGTISPMNTEAFF. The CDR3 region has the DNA TGTGCCACCAGCAGAGAAGGCACGATCAGCCCCATGAACACTGAAGCTTTCTTT.

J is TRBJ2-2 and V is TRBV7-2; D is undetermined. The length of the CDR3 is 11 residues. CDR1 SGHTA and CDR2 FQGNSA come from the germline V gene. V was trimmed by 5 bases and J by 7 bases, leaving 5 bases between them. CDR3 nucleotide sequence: TGTGCCAGCAGCGTGGACGGGGAGCTGTTTTTT. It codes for CASSVDGELFF.

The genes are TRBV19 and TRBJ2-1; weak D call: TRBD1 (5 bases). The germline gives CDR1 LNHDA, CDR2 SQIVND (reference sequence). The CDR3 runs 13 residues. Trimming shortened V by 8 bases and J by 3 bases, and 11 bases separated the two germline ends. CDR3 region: CASVGHDYNEQFF. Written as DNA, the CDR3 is TGTGCCAGTGTTGGACACGACTACAATGAGCAGTTCTTC.

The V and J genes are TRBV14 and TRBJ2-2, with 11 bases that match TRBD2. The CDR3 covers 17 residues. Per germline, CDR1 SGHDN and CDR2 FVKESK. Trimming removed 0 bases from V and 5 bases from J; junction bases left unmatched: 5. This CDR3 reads CASSQERGLAETGELFF. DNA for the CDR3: TGTGCCAGCAGCCAAGAACGGGGACTAGCGGAGACCGGGGAGCTGTTTTTT.

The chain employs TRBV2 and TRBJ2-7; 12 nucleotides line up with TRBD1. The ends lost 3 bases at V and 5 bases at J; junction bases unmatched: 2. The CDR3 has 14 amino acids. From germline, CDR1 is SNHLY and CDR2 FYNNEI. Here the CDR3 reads CASSEGQGAHEQYF. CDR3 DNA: TGTGCCAGCAGTGAGGGACAGGGGGCCCACGAGCAGTACTTC.

The CDR3 here is CASRTGGGTEAFF. DNA for the CDR3: TGTGCCAGCAGGACAGGGGGAGGCACTGAAGCTTTCTTT. V usage is TRBV6-6 and J usage is TRBJ1-1, with TRBD1 matching 9 bases. Germline CDR1 MNHNY, CDR2 SVGAGI (reference sequence). The V gene end was trimmed by 6 bases and the J gene end by 4 bases; junction bases not matched to a gene: 3. CDR3 length: 13 amino acids.